The 18 T cell receptor beta chains below all came from one sample that was sequenced in a study of shared T cell receptors in the human thymus. Data came from immunoSEQ multiplex PCR; TCRdb stores just in-frame clones and leaves some out. The data hold roughly 660,000 clones, with approximately 88% observed a single time. In addition, the sample was reused for a study of human thymus T cells.

Sequencing input: thymocytes. All receptors derive from a boy younger than two with a congenital heart defect.

The DNA for the CDR3 is TGTGCCAGCAGCTTTATCAGCGGGGGGACAGATACGCAGTATTTT. Amino acid sequence: CASSFISGGTDTQYF. The V call is TRBV7-9, the J call TRBJ2-3; the match to TRBD2 covers 9 bases. V was clipped by 3 bases and J by 3 bases; unmatched bases: 4. The CDR3 totals 15 residues. Germline CDR1 and CDR2: SEHNR and FQNEAQ (reference sequence).

The chain recombines TRBV4-3 with TRBJ2-7, with TRBD2 matching 12 bases. V dropped 5 bases and J dropped 6; count of bases not matched to a gene: 8. Germline V lookup: CDR1 LGHNA, CDR2 YSLEER. This CDR3 has 15 amino acids. The CDR3 bases are TGCGCCAGCAGCTCCCTGACTAGCGGGGGTCTCGAGCAGTACTTC. The encoded protein is CASSSLTSGGLEQYF.

The rearrangement links TRBV7-8 to TRBJ2-3; D might be TRBD2 (6 bases). The CDR3 totals 15 residues. Deletions cut 5 bases from V and 3 bases from J, with 15 bases between. Germline CDR1 is SGHVS and CDR2 is FQNEAQ. The CDR3 DNA follows: TGTGCCAGCAGCGTGACTTTAAGCGGGACAGATACGCAGTATTTT. Its protein product is CASSVTLSGTDTQYF.

This clone was recorded only once. This chain connects TRBV23-1 to TRBJ2-1; 9 bases agree with TRBD1. TRBV23-1 is flagged as an ORF with uncertain function. V dropped 7 bases and J dropped 1; count of bases not matched to a gene: 14. This CDR3 spans 18 amino acids. Here the CDR3 reads CASTPFPSDRGSYNEQFF. CDR3 sequence (DNA): TGCGCCAGCACTCCTTTCCCCTCCGACAGGGGGTCCTACAATGAGCAGTTCTTC.

The chain employs TRBV9 and TRBJ2-1; 9 positions match TRBD2. With V trimmed by 1 base and J by 7 bases, 6 bases remained unmatched. Germline CDR1 reads SGDLS; CDR2 reads YYNGEE. The CDR3 loop spans 15 amino acids. CDR3 loop: CASSVLAGKVNEQFF. CDR3 DNA: TGTGCCAGCAGCGTACTAGCGGGAAAGGTAAATGAGCAGTTCTTC.

The chain recombines TRBV18 with TRBJ2-4; D may be TRBD1 (6 bases). Trimming stripped 4 bases from V and 3 bases from J, with 19 bases between. The CDR3 sequence is 17 residues long. Germline V gives CDR1 KGHSH, CDR2 LQKENI. CDR3 sequence reads: CASSRTGRSIVKNIQYF. The CDR3 bases are TGTGCCAGCTCACGTACAGGGAGAAGCATAGTCAAAAACATTCAGTACTTC.

V and J are TRBV5-1 and TRBJ2-7; the match to TRBD2 covers 13 bases. The CDR3 runs to 16 residues. Germline V lookup: CDR1 SGHRS, CDR2 YFSETQ. The V segment lost 2 bases and the J segment 6 bases; nucleotides outside the gene matches: 8. CDR3 nucleotides: TGCGCCAGCAGCTTCCAAGGACTAGCGGGAGAATGCGAGCAGTACTTC. Its translation: CASSFQGLAGECEQYF.

In DNA, the CDR3 is TGTGCCAGCAGCTTAGCGGAGGGTCGGACAGATACGCAGTATTTT. Amino acid sequence: CASSLAEGRTDTQYF. The chain recombines TRBV7-6 with TRBJ2-3, with D possibly matching TRBD2 (6 bases). V lost 0 bases to trimming and J lost 3 bases, with 10 bases between them. Germline V gene sequence: CDR1 SGHVS, CDR2 FNYEAQ. The CDR3 extends over 15 amino acids.

The gene calls are TRBV19 and TRBJ2-7, with 7 nucleotides matching TRBD1. Looked up from germline, CDR1 is LNHDA and CDR2 is SQIVND (reference sequence). V dropped 6 bases and J dropped 3; count of bases not matched to a gene: 11. The CDR3 runs 15 residues. CDR3 loop: CASREQGTINYEQYF. In DNA form, the CDR3 reads TGTGCCAGTAGAGAACAGGGGACGATAAACTACGAGCAGTACTTC. Combining the CDR3 with reference TRBV19 and TRBJ2-7 gives the whole variable domain DGGITQSPKYLFRKEGQNVTLSCEQNLNHDAMYWYRQDPGQGLRLIYYSQIVNDFQKGDIAEGYSVSREKKESFPLTVTSAQKNPTAFYLCASREQGTINYEQYFGPGTRLTVT.

The chain recombines TRBV6-1 with TRBJ2-1; 9 nucleotides match TRBD2. Trimming took 7 bases from V and 7 from J; bases not matched to a gene: 11. CDR1 and CDR2 (germline): MNHNS, SASEGT. The CDR3 sequence is 15 residues long. CDR3 DNA sequence: TGTGCCAGCACTTCCTTAGCGGGAGAGGGTAATGAGCAGTTCTTC. As protein: CASTSLAGEGNEQFF.

The rearrangement uses TRBV19 and TRBJ1-2, with D hard to call. Germline V gene data show CDR1 as LNHDA and CDR2 as SQIVND (reference sequence). The CDR3 is 14 residues long. Trimming removed 2 bases from V and 5 bases from J, with 12 bases in between. Here the CDR3 DNA reads TGTGCCAGTAGTATATCCCCCGGGAGATATGGCTACACCTTC. This encodes CASSISPGRYGYTF.

This clone appeared a single time. The chain combines TRBV7-8 with TRBJ2-3, with 13 bases that match TRBD2. There are 20 residues in the CDR3. V trimming: 5 bases; J trimming: 2 bases; junction bases outside the gene matches: 16. Germline V gene sequence: CDR1 SGHVS, CDR2 FQNEAQ. In nucleotides, the CDR3 is TGTGCCAGCAGCGTCGCCGGGACTAGCGGGGCGACGACCTTCACAGATACGCAGTATTTT. It codes for CASSVAGTSGATTFTDTQYF.

The J gene is TRBJ2-7, the V gene TRBV6-1; TRBD2 aligns across 8 bases. Germline loops: CDR1 MNHNS, CDR2 SASEGT. The CDR3 sequence is 14 residues long. The ends lost 2 bases at V and 8 bases at J; junction bases unmatched: 8. CDR3 in amino acids: CASSEPGRALKQYF. The CDR3 nucleotides are TGTGCCAGCAGTGAACCCGGGAGGGCCTTAAAGCAGTACTTC.

The chain joins TRBV14 to TRBJ2-2, with D unclear. CDR1 SGHDN and CDR2 FVKESK come from the germline V gene. V gave up 5 bases and J gave up 3 bases, with 16 bases separating them. The CDR3 length is 16 residues. Here the CDR3 reads CASSDSWAPDTGELFF. In DNA form, the CDR3 reads TGTGCCAGCAGCGATTCGTGGGCCCCCGACACCGGGGAGCTGTTTTTT.

The rearrangement links TRBV6-1 to TRBJ2-2; D is perhaps TRBD1 (5 bases). CDR1 and CDR2 from the germline V gene are MNHNS and SASEGT. Trimming took 8 bases from V and 8 from J, leaving 15 bases between them. The CDR3 is 13 amino acids. The CDR3 sequence is CASSGRLPGELFF. As DNA, the CDR3 is TGTGCCAGCTCAGGGCGGCTACCGGGGGAGCTGTTTTTT.

The chain links TRBV11-1 to TRBJ2-7; D is perhaps TRBD1 (7 bases). Germline V gene lookup returns CDR1 SGHAT and CDR2 FQDESV (reference sequence). The CDR3 sequence is 16 residues long. V gave up 1 base and J gave up 6 bases, with 19 bases separating them. CDR3 sequence reads: CASSLDDRERVSEQYF. CDR3 DNA sequence: TGTGCCAGCAGCTTAGACGACAGGGAGCGGGTTTCCGAGCAGTACTTC.

This sequence joins TRBV6-1 and TRBJ1-5; D call uncertain. The CDR3 runs to 16 residues. Trimming stripped 6 bases from V and 0 bases from J, with 15 bases between. CDR1 and CDR2 from the germline V gene are MNHNS and SASEGT. DNA for the CDR3: TGTGCCAGCAGGGAACACGGACTGTATAGCAATCAGCCCCAGCATTTT. Protein product: CASREHGLYSNQPQHF.

The chain combines TRBV5-1 with TRBJ2-2, with D possibly being TRBD1 (6 bases). The V end lost 0 bases, the J end lost 5 bases, and 17 bases lay between the germline ends. Germline CDR1 reads SGHRS; CDR2 reads YFSETQ. CDR3 length: 17 residues. This CDR3 reads CASSLALGQGRTGELFF. As DNA, the CDR3 is TGCGCCAGCAGCTTGGCCTTAGGGCAGGGGCGGACCGGGGAGCTGTTTTTT.